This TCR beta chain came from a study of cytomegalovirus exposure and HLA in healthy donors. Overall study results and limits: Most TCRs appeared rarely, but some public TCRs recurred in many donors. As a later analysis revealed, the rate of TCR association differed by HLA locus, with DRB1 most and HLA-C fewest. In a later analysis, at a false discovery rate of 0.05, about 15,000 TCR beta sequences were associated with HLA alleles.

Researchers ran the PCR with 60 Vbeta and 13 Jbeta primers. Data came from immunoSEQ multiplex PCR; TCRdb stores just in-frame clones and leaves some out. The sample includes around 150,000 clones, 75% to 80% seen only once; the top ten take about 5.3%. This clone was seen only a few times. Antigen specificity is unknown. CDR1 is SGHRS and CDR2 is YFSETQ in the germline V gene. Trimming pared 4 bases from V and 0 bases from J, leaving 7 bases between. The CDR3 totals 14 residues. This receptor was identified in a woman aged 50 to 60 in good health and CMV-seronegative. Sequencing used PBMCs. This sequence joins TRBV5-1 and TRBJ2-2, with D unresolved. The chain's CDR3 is CASSIDTNTGELFF. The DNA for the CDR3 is TGCGCCAGCAGCATCGACACGAACACCGGGGAGCTGTTTTTT.